This paragraph reports one T cell receptor (beta chain). Its antigen is as yet unknown. Every patient had mismatch repair deficiency by PCR or immunohistochemistry. A few pembrolizumab responders had their TCRs sequenced. The method was immunoSEQ multiplex PCR; TCRdb's version includes in-frame clones alone and lacks a portion of them. The sample has approximately 80,000 clones, more than 80% seen once. This sample is part of a study of PD-1 blockade in mismatch repair-deficient tumors. Study overall: Enrolled about 2012-2016, patients had progressing, pretreated mismatch repair-deficient cancers of about a dozen types. Study outcomes and limitations: Tumor-resident clones, often undetectable pretreatment in blood, expanded then contracted after pembrolizumab.

The CDR3 contains 14 residues. The chain uses TRBV5-2 and TRBJ2-6; TRBD1 is taken as the D call from the table, unchecked against the DNA. TRBV5-2 corresponds to a pseudogene. The sample here was peripheral blood, taken 44 weeks after starting pembrolizumab. The sequence was obtained from an adult with mismatch repair-deficient cancer. The CDR3 nucleotides are TGTGCCAGCAGTACACAAAGTCGGGCCAACGTCCTGACTTTC. It is translated as CASSTQSRANVLTF.